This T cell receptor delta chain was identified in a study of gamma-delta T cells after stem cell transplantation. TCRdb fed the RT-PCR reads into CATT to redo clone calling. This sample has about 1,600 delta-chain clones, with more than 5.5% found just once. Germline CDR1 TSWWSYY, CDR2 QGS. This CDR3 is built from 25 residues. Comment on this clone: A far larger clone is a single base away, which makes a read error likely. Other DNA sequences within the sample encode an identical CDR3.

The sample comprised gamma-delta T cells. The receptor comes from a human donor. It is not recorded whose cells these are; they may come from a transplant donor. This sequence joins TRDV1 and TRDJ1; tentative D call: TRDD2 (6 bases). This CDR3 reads CALGDLNQRTTFQNPVLKYTDKLIF. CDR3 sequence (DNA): TGTGCTCTTGGGGATCTAAACCAGAGGACCACCTTCCAAAACCCAGTACTGAAGTACACCGATAAACTGATCTTT.